A single sample is the source of the 18 T cell receptor beta chains below, sequenced in a study of Graves' ophthalmopathy and Graves' hyperthyroidism. The authors amplified TCR beta CDR3 regions, and they did so from RNA transcripts for repertoire sequencing. HTBI-primed RT-PCR formed the first round, and a multiplex PCR formed the second. One entry per CDR3 protein results from TCRdb running MiXCR on the multiplex PCR reads. The sample contains hundreds of thousands of distinct CDR3 sequences, over 20% of which appear only once. Sequencing was done on a sample of peripheral blood. The receptors were sampled from a woman aged 18-29 years with stable Graves' hyperthyroidism. Some clones in this sample may be carry-over from other donors' samples.

The chain is built from TRBV12-3 or TRBV12-4 and TRBJ1-1; D is uncertain. V shed 3 bases and J shed 4 bases, with 9 bases lying between them. CDR3 size: 13 residues. CDR3 sequence: CASSFQRVTEAFF. The CDR3 DNA sequence: TGTGCCAGCAGTTTTCAGAGGGTCACTGAAGCTTTCTTT.

This clonotype was detected many times. V and J are TRBV5-1 and TRBJ1-1; 7 nucleotides line up with TRBD1. After removal of 0 bases from V and 7 bases from J, the junction contained 6 bases not matched to a gene. The CDR3 is 14 residues long. CDR1 and CDR2 from the germline V gene are SGHRS and YFSETQ. The CDR3 region has the DNA TGCGCCAGCAGCTTGGGAGGACAGGCTCATGAAGCTTTCTTT. Translated: CASSLGGQAHEAFF.

This clonotype was seen many times. The chain employs TRBV7-2 and TRBJ1-2, with 7 nucleotides matching TRBD1. Germline CDR1 SGHTA, CDR2 FQGNSA. Unmatched junction bases numbered 13, after V lost 4 bases and J lost 5 bases. The CDR3 loop spans 16 amino acids. CDR3 sequence: CASSSGTAGPLYGYTF. The CDR3, as DNA: TGTGCCAGCAGCTCCGGGACAGCTGGGCCCCTTTATGGCTACACCTTC.

Remarks on this clonotype: At one of its ends the junction is not consistent with the germline gene, which may arise from a read error. This chain connects TRBV2 to TRBJ2-2; possibly TRBD2 for D (5 bases). The CDR3 spans 15 residues. Germline CDR1 is SNHLY and CDR2 is FYNNEI. The chain's CDR3 is CASSGWEHHTGELCF. Here the CDR3 DNA reads TGTGCCAGCAGTGGATGGGAACACCACACCGGGGAGCTGTGTTTT.

This clonotype was seen at least ten times. This chain joins TRBV20-1 and TRBJ1-5; 8 bases match TRBD1. The V and J ends lost 1 base and 1 base, in that order; junction bases with no gene match: 12. The CDR3 covers 18 residues. Germline V lookup: CDR1 DFQATT, CDR2 SNEGSKA (reference sequence). This CDR3 reads CSARGRQGIGVSNQPQHF. For the CDR3, the DNA is TGCAGTGCTAGAGGGAGACAGGGGATAGGCGTAAGCAATCAGCCCCAGCATTTT.

In its sample, this clonotype was seen many times. The chain joins TRBV12-3 or TRBV12-4 to TRBJ2-5; unclear D gene. CDR3 size: 14 residues. The V gene lost 3 bases and the J gene lost 5 bases, with 13 bases spanning the gap. The CDR3 coding sequence is TGTGCCAGCAGTTTTCGTAATAAGCTCGAGACCCAGTACTTC. Translation gives CASSFRNKLETQYF.

This sequence joins TRBV5-1 and TRBJ1-2, with a weak D call TRBD1 (6 bases). CDR1 SGHRS and CDR2 YFSETQ come from the germline V gene. V lost 2 bases and J 4 bases, leaving 15 bases between the germline ends. The CDR3 is 15 residues long. Here the CDR3 reads CASSFEGGHPYGYTF. The CDR3 coding sequence is TGCGCCAGCAGCTTCGAAGGGGGACACCCCTATGGCTACACCTTC.

On this clonotype itself: With a much larger clone just one base away, this may be a read error. The chain couples TRBV12-3 or TRBV12-4 to TRBJ2-7; D may be TRBD1 (7 bases). The CDR3 extends over 15 amino acids. The CDR3 loop is CVSSLLGRGAHEQYF. The CDR3, as DNA: TGTGTCAGCAGTTTATTAGGCAGGGGGGCCCACGAGCAGTACTTC.

This clonotype was recorded at least ten times. The CDR3, as DNA: TGTGCCAGCAGTTACTCGGACAGGGGCATCTATGGCTACACCTTC. Protein: CASSYSDRGIYGYTF. V and J are TRBV6-5 and TRBJ1-2; 9 positions match TRBD1. V was pared by 0 bases and J by 4 bases, with 3 bases of the junction left unmatched. This CDR3 contains 15 residues. Germline V lookup: CDR1 MNHEY, CDR2 SVGAGI.

The chain uses TRBV6-2 or TRBV6-3 and TRBJ1-6; D gene uncertain. The CDR3 has 15 residues. Germline V CDR1 and CDR2: MNHEY, SVGEGT. Trimming took 2 bases from V and 8 from J, leaving 13 bases between them. The CDR3 region has the DNA TGTGCCAGCAGTTACGATTCAGGAGGGTATTCACCCCTCCACTTT. It specifies CASSYDSGGYSPLHF.

This chain uses TRBV6-1 with TRBJ2-7; possible D gene TRBD2, 8 bases. The V end was cut by 1 base, the J end by 4 bases, with 14 bases between. This CDR3 comprises 15 residues. Germline V gives CDR1 MNHNS, CDR2 SASEGT. As DNA, the CDR3 is TGTGCCAGCAGTGAAGTAGCGGGACAGAATTACGAGCAGTACTTC. It is translated as CASSEVAGQNYEQYF.

The sample holds a few counts of this clonotype. The chain uses TRBV4-1 and TRBJ2-7, with D unresolved. V lost 8 bases to trimming and J lost 5 bases, with 7 bases between them. Germline-derived CDR1 and CDR2 are MGHRA and YSYEKL. The CDR3 is 10 residues long. The CDR3 loop reads CASGHDEQYF. Written as DNA, the CDR3 is TGCGCCAGCGGGCACGACGAGCAGTACTTC.

The rearrangement links TRBV20-1 to TRBJ1-2; a possible D gene is TRBD1 (5 bases). Trimming shortened V by 8 bases and J by 3 bases, and 10 bases separated the two germline ends. The germline gives CDR1 DFQATT, CDR2 SNEGSKA (reference sequence). The CDR3 consists of 11 residues. The CDR3 here is CSLGGDYGYTF. The CDR3 DNA sequence: TGCAGTTTGGGGGGAGACTATGGCTACACCTTC.

This clonotype was detected ten times or more. This sequence joins TRBV6-5 and TRBJ2-7, with 7 bases that match TRBD2. CDR1 and CDR2 from the germline V gene are MNHEY and SVGAGI. V dropped 0 bases and J dropped 2; count of bases not matched to a gene: 4. The CDR3 has 15 residues. The CDR3 coding sequence is TGTGCCAGCAGTTACTCGGGAGGGGCGACCTACGAGCAGTACTTC. Translated, it gives CASSYSGGATYEQYF.

This clonotype has at least ten counts. The chain is built from TRBV29-1 and TRBJ2-7; 7 nucleotides line up with TRBD2. This CDR3 spans 15 amino acids. In germline, CDR1 is SQVTM, CDR2 ANQGSEA. The J segment lost 4 bases and the V segment lost 4 bases, leaving 13 bases of the junction unmatched. The CDR3 DNA follows: TGCAGCGTTGGCCCTGGGGAGGGTGGAGGATACGAGCAGTACTTC. As protein: CSVGPGEGGGYEQYF.

There are many counts of this clonotype. The chain employs TRBV15 and TRBJ2-5, with 8 bases identical to TRBD2. The CDR3 is made up of 15 amino acids. Trimming cost V 2 bases and J 2 bases; bases outside gene matches: 4. Germline V gives CDR1 LNHNV, CDR2 YYDKDF (reference sequence). The CDR3 coding sequence is TGTGCCACCAGCAGACAGCGGGGGCCTCAAGAGACCCAGTACTTC. Protein: CATSRQRGPQETQYF. The full variable domain, its missing parts supplied by reference TRBV15 and TRBJ2-5, is DAMVIQNPRYQVTQFGKPVTLSCSQTLNHNVMYWYQQKSSQAPKLLFHYYDKDFNNEADTPDNFQSRRPNTSFCFLDIRSPGLGDTAMYLCATSRQRGPQETQYFGPGTRLLVL.

V and J are TRBV4-1 and TRBJ2-7, with unresolved D. In germline, CDR1 is MGHRA, CDR2 YSYEKL. Trimming took 3 bases from V and 6 from J, leaving 15 bases between them. This CDR3 contains 14 residues. The CDR3 here is CASSQADKFGEQYF. The CDR3 DNA reads as TGCGCCAGCAGCCAGGCCGACAAGTTCGGCGAGCAGTACTTC.

On this clonotype: One end of the junction is discordant with germline, which a read error may explain. This rearrangement joins TRBV6-5 to TRBJ2-5; 11 bases fit TRBD2. Germline CDR1 and CDR2: MNHEY and SVGAGI. The CDR3 runs 16 residues. In DNA form, the CDR3 reads TGTGCCCGCAGTTACACCGGGACTAGCGGACAAGAGACCCAGTACTTC. Protein: CARSYTGTSGQETQYF.